This T cell receptor (beta chain) originates from a study of T cell responses to AZD1222 COVID-19 vaccine. Whole-study context: Pooled samples include second doses given at about 4 or 12 weeks.

Method: immunoSEQ multiplex PCR; TCRdb's copy keeps in-frame clones and lacks some. The sample lists more than 100,000 clones, about 90% occurring once. Points on this clone: As yet, its antigen is unknown.

General observations from the study: Spike was spanned by vaccine-associated CD4 TCRs, with dominance at 160-218 and 743-854. In all cases, repertoires were sampled only after the peak T cell response. White British people made up most donors, females outnumbered males, and clonal diversity was possibly underestimated.

From germline, CDR1 is SGDLS and CDR2 YYNGEE. V shed 3 bases and J shed 1 base, with 8 bases lying between them. This CDR3 contains 14 residues. The sequenced sample was peripheral blood, obtained on day 0 of AZD1222 vaccination. The sequence derives from an adult in good health. This chain connects TRBV9 to TRBJ1-3, with D perhaps matching TRBD1 (6 bases). CDR3 protein: CASSGGQSGNTIYF. The CDR3 coding sequence is TGTGCCAGCAGCGGAGGACAGTCTGGAAACACCATATATTTT. Complete variable domain (other parts from reference TRBV9 and TRBJ1-3): DSGVTQTPKHLITATGQRVTLRCSPRSGDLSVYWYQQSLDQGLQFLIQYYNGEERAKGNILERFSAQQFPDLHSELNLSSLELGDSALYFCASSGGQSGNTIYFGEGSWLTVV.